This TCR beta chain derives from a study of T cell clones after liver transplantation. On the study more broadly: Post-transplant blood was tracked for graft-donor-reactive T cell clones identified in a pre-transplant mixed lymphocyte reaction. Three of eight recipients were HCV-positive; others had non-autoimmune, non-viral indications.

Thawed unstimulated PBMCs were FACS-sorted by CD3, CD4 and CD8 into two populations. Germline CDR1 SNHLY, CDR2 FYNNEI. Trimming left V 3 bases short and J 5 bases short, with 10 bases between. The CDR3 runs 14 residues. The table came from immunoSEQ multiplex PCR; TCRdb's copy has only in-frame clones and leaves some out. The repertoire includes nearly 45,000 clones, 86% of them detected once, and 2% to 3% sits in the top ten. The clonotype was recovered from a human patient who received a liver transplant. Some T cells may be the graft donor's. V usage is TRBV2 and J usage is TRBJ1-4; D is uncertain. Source: CD4+ T cells from blood, taken 24 months after liver transplant. In DNA, the CDR3 is TGTGCCAGCAGTGATCGGATCTCAAATGAAAAACTGTTTTTT. It is translated as CASSDRISNEKLFF.